This is a list of T cell receptor beta chains from one sample in a study of a mutant IDH1 vaccine in newly diagnosed glioma. Their antigens remain unidentified. Sequencing was performed with immunoSEQ multiplex PCR; in TCRdb, only in-frame clones are kept and a portion is missing. The sample has 50,000 to 70,000 clones; around 82% are singletons. Sequenced here: PBMCs, sampled from a glioma patient whose treatment included an IDH1 peptide vaccine. These receptor sequences come from a young woman with glioma. Some clones in this sample may be carry-over from other donors' samples. Both conserved end residues are part of each CDR3. Clone sizes are given selectively: once, few, many, or a class where the clone is expanded.

V gene	clone size	CDR3 protein
TRBV29-1	NA	CSVVVYGNIQYF
TRBV5-4	NA	CASSILGNPYNEQFF
TRBV4-1	NA	CASSQEGTAYGYTF
TRBV6-5	NA	CASSYRTSLGELFF
TRBV4-2	NA	CASSQDSGGRNTEAFF
TRBV4-1	NA	CASSQRQTTSGDEQYF
TRBV4-2	NA	CASSLRAGLAGSDTQYF
TRBV25-1	few	CASTLGGSDGYTF
TRBV29-1	NA	CSVVISGVWETQYF
TRBV7-8	NA	CASSLGTKANYGYTF
TRBV7-3	NA	CASSLGFGREETQYF
TRBV9	NA	CASSEGQRNTIYF
TRBV27	NA	CASRGGLAGRNLGLWNEQFF
TRBV30	NA	CAWSSPSGVMNTEAFF
TRBV9	once	CASSVDPTNEKLFF
TRBV29-1	NA	CSVVTSYGYTF
TRBV7-9	NA	CASSLEGQANEQFF
TRBV5-1	NA	CASRANGGVIYEQYF
TRBV2	NA	CASSETDTQYF
TRBV10-3	once	CAISSQNNSPLHF
TRBV7-9	few	CASGTPGQAGEQYF
TRBV19	NA	CASKRQGYGTNEKLFF
TRBV7-9	NA	CASSRGLSYEQYF
TRBV2	NA	CASSEGAWETPRDGYTF
TRBV7-2	once	CASSFPLGSGRSYEQYF
TRBV7-2	NA	CASSLEGNTEAFF
TRBV29-1	NA	CSVGVARPGELFF
TRBV7-2	NA	CASSLNWNQPQHF
TRBV27	NA	CASQLTGQGAPNQPQHF
TRBV7-9	NA	CASAALQSLRDYGYTF
TRBV20-1	NA	CSARDREVAFF
TRBV9	NA	CASSPRIGSQETQYF
TRBV5-3	NA	CARSLGNTEAFF
TRBV7-9	NA	CASSPPRDILTGELFF
TRBV19	NA	CASSYGGQFYEQYF